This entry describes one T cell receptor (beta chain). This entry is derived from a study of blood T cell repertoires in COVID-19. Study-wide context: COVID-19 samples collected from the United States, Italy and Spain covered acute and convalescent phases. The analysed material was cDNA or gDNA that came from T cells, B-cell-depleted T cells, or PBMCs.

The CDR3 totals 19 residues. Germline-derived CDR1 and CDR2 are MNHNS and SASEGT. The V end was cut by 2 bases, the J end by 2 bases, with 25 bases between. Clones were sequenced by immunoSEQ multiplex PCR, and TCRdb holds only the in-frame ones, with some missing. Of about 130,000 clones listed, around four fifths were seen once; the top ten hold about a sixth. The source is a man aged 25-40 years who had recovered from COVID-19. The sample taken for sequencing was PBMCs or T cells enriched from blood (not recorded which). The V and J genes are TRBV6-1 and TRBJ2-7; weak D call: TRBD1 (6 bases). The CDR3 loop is CASSEFGESWAGATYEQYF. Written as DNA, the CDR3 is TGTGCCAGCAGTGAATTTGGAGAATCCTGGGCAGGGGCGACCTACGAGCAGTACTTC.